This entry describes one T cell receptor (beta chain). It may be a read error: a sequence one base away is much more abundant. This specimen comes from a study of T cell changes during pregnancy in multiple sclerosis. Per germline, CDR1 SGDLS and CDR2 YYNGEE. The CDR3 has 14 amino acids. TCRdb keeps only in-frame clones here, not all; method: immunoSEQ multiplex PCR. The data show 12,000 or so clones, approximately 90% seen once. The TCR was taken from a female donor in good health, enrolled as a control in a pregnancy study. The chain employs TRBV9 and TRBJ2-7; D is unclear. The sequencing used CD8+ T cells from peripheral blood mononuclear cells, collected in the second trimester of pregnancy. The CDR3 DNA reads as TGTGTCAGCAGCGTAGGAAGTGCAGGCTACGAGCAGTACTTC. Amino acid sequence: CVSSVGSAGYEQYF.